The T cell receptor (beta chain) described here comes from a study of shared clonotypes between healthy human individuals. TCRdb keeps only in-frame clones here, not all; method: immunoSEQ multiplex PCR. Of around 700,000 clones listed, less than 85% are singletons. The CDR3 runs to 15 residues. The germline CDR1 and CDR2 sequences are SGHRS and YFSETQ. V lost 6 bases to trimming and J lost 7 bases; unmatched junction nucleotides: 14. The genes are TRBV5-1 and TRBJ2-7; 9 bases agree with TRBD2. The sequence was collected from a woman in her twenties or thirties in good health. The specimen was memory CD4+ T cells sorted from blood. Documented subset: CD45RA-negative fraction. The CDR3 DNA follows: TGCGCCAGCACCTATGGGGGGACTAGCCGTTGGGAGCAGTACTTC. It is translated as CASTYGGTSRWEQYF.